These 31 T cell receptor beta chains originate from one sample sequenced in a study of naive and memory T cell subsets. An equimolar mix of two oligonucleotides served as the beta constant-region primer for TRBC1 and TRBC2. Four rounds of PCR amplified the ligated cDNA using nested alpha and beta constant-region primers plus SP2. From the UMI-ligation and nested PCR reads, TCRdb called clonotypes with MiXCR, one entry per CDR3 protein. The profile shows about 10,000 distinct CDR3 sequences, roughly 5.5% of them singletons. The sequencing input was CD4+ TEMRA cells from blood. As for subset: effector memory re-expressing CD45RA, CD45RA+ CD27-. The source is a human donor in good health.

The chain carries TRBV5-5 and TRBJ2-7; 11 bases fit TRBD1. The trim removed 0 bases at V and 9 bases at J, leaving 5 bases unmatched. CDR1 and CDR2 (germline): SGHKS, YYEKEE (reference sequence). The CDR3 has 14 amino acids. The CDR3 region is CASSLGGQGARQYF. For the CDR3, the DNA is TGTGCCAGCAGCTTGGGCGGACAGGGGGCTCGGCAGTACTTC. Based on the CDR3 plus reference TRBV5-5 and TRBJ2-7, the full variable domain is DAGVTQSPTHLIKTRGQQVTLRCSPISGHKSVSWYQQVLGQGPQFIFQYYEKEERGRGNFPDRFSARQFPNYSSELNVNALLLGDSALYLCASSLGGQGARQYFGPGTRLTVT.

This clonotype was observed at least ten times. V and J are TRBV4-1 and TRBJ2-7, with D possibly matching TRBD1 (5 bases). The V end lost 4 bases, the J end lost 3 bases, and 16 bases lay between the germline ends. The CDR3 is made up of 15 amino acids. Looked up from germline, CDR1 is MGHRA and CDR2 is YSYEKL. The CDR3: CASSPRSTVSYEQYF. The CDR3 DNA reads as TGCGCCAGCAGCCCACGCTCGACAGTAAGCTACGAGCAGTACTTC.

Sample share makes this clonotype medium-sized. The genes are TRBV14 and TRBJ2-7; D gene ambiguous. Trimming removed 0 bases from V and 0 bases from J, with 3 bases in between. This CDR3 region has 13 residues. Germline V lookup: CDR1 SGHDN, CDR2 FVKESK. The CDR3 nucleotides read TGTGCCAGCAGCCAAGAACTCTCCTACGAGCAGTACTTC. Its translation is CASSQELSYEQYF.

There are many counts of this clonotype. This chain joins TRBV7-2 and TRBJ2-3; D gene ambiguous. Trimming cost V 2 bases and J 0 bases, with 21 bases left between them. The CDR3 consists of 19 residues. The germline V gene has CDR1 SGHTA and CDR2 FQGNSA. CDR3 sequence: CASSLRGPNAFTSTDTQYF. CDR3 DNA sequence: TGTGCCAGCAGCTTAAGAGGACCAAACGCCTTCACTAGCACAGATACGCAGTATTTT.

The table lists this clonotype with many counts. This rearrangement joins TRBV7-9 to TRBJ2-1; D not certain. The germline gives CDR1 SEHNR, CDR2 FQNEAQ (reference sequence). V was cut by 3 bases and J by 6 bases, with 9 bases left in between. The CDR3 is made up of 13 amino acids. In nucleotides, the CDR3 is TGTGCCAGCAGCTTTTCCGCTAGCAATGAGCAGTTCTTC. It encodes CASSFSASNEQFF. The whole variable domain, remainder taken from reference TRBV7-9 and TRBJ2-1, is DTGVSQNPRHKITKRGQNVTFRCDPISEHNRLYWYRQTLGQGPEFLTYFQNEAQLEKSRLLSDRFSAERPKGSFSTLEIQRTEQGDSAMYLCASSFSASNEQFFGPGTRLTVL.

Turning to this clonotype: This may be a read error: a much more frequent sequence differs by one nucleotide. The chain combines TRBV12-3 or TRBV12-4 with TRBJ2-7; TRBD2 might be the D (6 bases). V lost 6 bases, J lost 3 bases, and 15 bases lay in between. This CDR3 comprises 14 residues. The CDR3 loop is CASSKTNGSYEQYF. CDR3 coding DNA: TGTGCCAGCAGCAAGACTAACGGGAGCTACGAGCAGTACTTC.

The rearrangement joins TRBV29-1 to TRBJ2-3; no definite D call. CDR1 SQVTM and CDR2 ANQGSEA come from the germline V gene. The CDR3 loop spans 12 amino acids. V lost 4 bases and J 2 bases, leaving 7 bases between the germline ends. CDR3 sequence: CSVVAVTDTQYF. DNA of the CDR3: TGCAGCGTTGTTGCCGTCACAGATACGCAGTATTTT.

This clonotype was recorded a few times. V usage is TRBV15 and J usage is TRBJ1-2; TRBD1 agrees at 7 bases. V trimming: 1 base; J trimming: 8 bases; junction bases outside the gene matches: 7. Germline CDR1 is LNHNV and CDR2 is YYDKDF (reference sequence). This CDR3 region has 14 residues. The CDR3 region is CATSRGDREWGYTF. In DNA form, the CDR3 reads TGTGCCACCAGCAGAGGTGACAGGGAGTGGGGCTACACCTTC.

J is TRBJ2-7 and V is TRBV6-2 or TRBV6-3; no clear D. This CDR3 is built from 12 residues. V lost 2 bases and J lost 5, with 7 bases in between. CDR1 is MNHEY, CDR2 SVGEGT, per germline. In DNA form, the CDR3 reads TGTGCCAGCAGTTACCGTGGTCACGAGCAGTACTTC. Translating it yields CASSYRGHEQYF.

This clonotype appeared many times. This chain links TRBV6-5 with TRBJ2-5, with a tentative D call TRBD1 (6 bases). Trimming removed 0 bases from V and 1 base from J, with 6 bases in between. The CDR3 has 14 residues. Looked up from germline, CDR1 is MNHEY and CDR2 is SVGAGI. DNA for the CDR3: TGTGCCAGCAGTTACTCGGGGGCCCAAGAGACCCAGTACTTC. This gives the protein CASSYSGAQETQYF.

This clonotype appeared many times. V and J are TRBV3-1 and TRBJ2-2; 7 nucleotides line up with TRBD2. Per the germline V gene, CDR1 is LGHDT and CDR2 is YNNKEL (reference sequence). The CDR3 runs 18 residues. V shed 1 base, J shed 4 bases, and the junction held 12 bases outside the gene matches. In DNA form, the CDR3 reads TGTGCCAGCAGCCAAGTTCTGGGACGACCGGGGGGCACCGGGGAGCTGTTTTTT. It specifies CASSQVLGRPGGTGELFF.

This clonotype was found many times. The CDR3 region has the DNA TGTGCCAGCAGACAACAGGGGCGGGGGGATGAAGCTTTCTTT. Encoded protein: CASRQQGRGDEAFF. The chain joins TRBV12-3 or TRBV12-4 to TRBJ1-1, with 7 bases aligning to TRBD1. The CDR3 length is 14 residues. Trimming removed 6 bases from V and 7 bases from J; junction bases left unmatched: 11.

The sample holds many counts of this clonotype. V is TRBV7-2 and J is TRBJ1-2, with TRBD1 as a possible D gene (6 bases). V was trimmed by 1 base and J by 0 bases, leaving 12 bases between them. Germline values: CDR1 SGHTA, CDR2 FQGNSA. This CDR3 region has 16 residues. The chain's CDR3 is CASSLGGALANYGYTF. CDR3 in DNA: TGTGCCAGCAGCTTAGGGGGGGCGTTGGCTAACTATGGCTACACCTTC. Together with reference TRBV7-2 and TRBJ1-2, the CDR3 gives the full variable domain: GAGVSQSPSNKVTEKGKDVELRCDPISGHTALYWYRQSLGQGLEFLIYFQGNSAPDKSGLPSDRFSAERTGGSVSTLTIQRTQQEDSAVYLCASSLGGALANYGYTFGSGTRLTVV.

At least ten counts were recorded for this clonotype. The chain joins TRBV10-2 to TRBJ2-2; D may be TRBD1 (6 bases). There are 14 residues in the CDR3. Looked up from germline, CDR1 is WSHSY and CDR2 is SAAADI. The V end was cut by 4 bases, the J end by 5 bases, with 11 bases between. The CDR3 DNA sequence: TGCGCCAGCAGTGGTAACAGGGCAACCGGGGAGCTGTTTTTT. Encoded protein: CASSGNRATGELFF.

A few counts support this clonotype. The chain combines TRBV19 with TRBJ2-2; D unclear. CDR3 size: 12 residues. The ends were cut back, 5 bases at V and 6 bases at J, with 7 bases in the middle. Germline V gene sequence: CDR1 LNHDA, CDR2 SQIVND (reference sequence). CDR3 loop: CASSQFPGELFF. DNA for the CDR3: TGTGCCAGTAGTCAATTCCCCGGGGAGCTGTTTTTT.

This clonotype showed up many times. V is TRBV9 and J is TRBJ1-1; D not certain. V lost 2 bases and J 4 bases, leaving 15 bases between the germline ends. Germline lookup yields CDR1 SGDLS and CDR2 YYNGEE. The CDR3 length is 15 residues. CDR3 loop: CASSVFEGPSTEAFF. In DNA form, the CDR3 reads TGTGCCAGCAGCGTCTTTGAGGGTCCAAGCACTGAAGCTTTCTTT.

This clonotype was counted at least ten times. V is TRBV12-3 or TRBV12-4 and J is TRBJ1-2; 9 bases agree with TRBD1. The CDR3 has 14 amino acids. V lost 7 bases and J lost 8; bases outside the gene matches: 11. Here the CDR3 reads CASTPTGTGSGYTF. Written as DNA, the CDR3 is TGTGCCAGCACCCCTACCGGGACAGGGAGCGGCTACACCTTC.

This clonotype was recorded many times. This chain links TRBV18 with TRBJ2-7; TRBD2 agrees at 9 bases. The V segment lost 2 bases and the J segment 4 bases; nucleotides outside the gene matches: 6. CDR1 is KGHSH, CDR2 LQKENI, per germline. CDR3 length equals 15 residues. CDR3 protein: CASSPVAREGYEQYF. DNA for the CDR3: TGTGCCAGCTCACCAGTCGCGCGGGAGGGGTACGAGCAGTACTTC.

Notes on this clonotype: A much larger clone differs by one base, so this may be a read error. The chain has TRBV3-1 and TRBJ1-3, with unresolved D. Germline V gene data show CDR1 as LGHDT and CDR2 as YNNKEL (reference sequence). The CDR3 totals 17 residues. CDR3 sequence: CANSQEWGKRPGNTIYF. The CDR3 region has the DNA TGTGCCAACAGCCAAGAGTGGGGAAAAAGGCCTGGAAACACCATATATTTT.

This clonotype has just a few counts. This chain joins TRBV7-2 and TRBJ2-7, with D unclear. Per germline, CDR1 SGHTA and CDR2 FQGNSA. The CDR3 is made up of 14 amino acids. V was cut by 5 bases and J by 6 bases, with 17 bases left in between. In DNA form, the CDR3 reads TGTGCCAGCAGCCATCCCACGATAGCTGCCGAGCAGTACTTC. It is translated as CASSHPTIAAEQYF. The variable domain in full, with the rest retrieved from reference TRBV7-2 and TRBJ2-7, is GAGVSQSPSNKVTEKGKDVELRCDPISGHTALYWYRQSLGQGLEFLIYFQGNSAPDKSGLPSDRFSAERTGGSVSTLTIQRTQQEDSAVYLCASSHPTIAAEQYFGPGTRLTVT.

This clonotype showed up many times. This chain links TRBV30 with TRBJ1-1; D is unclear. CDR1 is GTSNPN and CDR2 is SVGIG in the germline V gene (reference sequence). The CDR3 consists of 12 residues. Trimming left V 4 bases short and J 0 bases short, with 6 bases between. The CDR3 is CAWNMVNTEAFF. Written as DNA, the CDR3 is TGTGCCTGGAACATGGTGAACACTGAAGCTTTCTTT.

This clonotype appeared many times. The chain is built from TRBV2 and TRBJ2-1, with 8 bases that match TRBD1. The CDR3 totals 15 residues. The V gene end was trimmed by 8 bases and the J gene end by 3 bases; junction bases not matched to a gene: 9. Per the germline V gene, CDR1 is SNHLY and CDR2 is FYNNEI. CDR3 sequence: CASGFGGTGYNEQFF. The CDR3 DNA follows: TGTGCCAGCGGATTTGGCGGGACAGGCTACAATGAGCAGTTCTTC.

This clonotype showed up many times. This chain links TRBV6-5 with TRBJ1-3; the D is unclear. Germline CDR1 reads MNHEY; CDR2 reads SVGAGI. The V end was cut by 2 bases, the J end by 0 bases, with 14 bases between. CDR3 length equals 17 residues. CDR3 region: CASSYLPPDRSGNTIYF. The DNA for the CDR3 is TGTGCCAGCAGTTACCTCCCCCCAGATCGCTCTGGAAACACCATATATTTT.

At least ten counts were recorded for this clonotype. This chain connects TRBV6-2 or TRBV6-3 to TRBJ2-5; a weak D match, TRBD1 (5 bases). Between the trimmed V and J ends, which lost 0 bases and 1 base, there was a span of 12 bases. The CDR3 spans 16 residues. Germline CDR1 MNHEY, CDR2 SVGEGT. For the CDR3, the DNA is TGTGCCAGCAGTTACTCTAGCCGGACACCCCAAGAGACCCAGTACTTC. It specifies CASSYSSRTPQETQYF.

CDR3 coding DNA: TGTGCCAGCAGGGACAGCCCCGGGGAGCTGTTTTTT. Translation gives CASRDSPGELFF. The chain is built from TRBV2 and TRBJ2-2; TRBD1 might be the D (6 bases). The germline gives CDR1 SNHLY, CDR2 FYNNEI. With 6 bases removed from V and 6 bases from J, the gap between germline ends came to 8 bases. CDR3 length: 12 residues.

This clonotype was recorded many times. This rearrangement joins TRBV28 to TRBJ1-1; D uncertain. The CDR3 has 11 residues. The germline V gene encodes CDR1 MDHEN and CDR2 SYDVKM. V was clipped by 8 bases and J by 0 bases, with 4 bases between them. The CDR3 reads CASLMNTEAFF. The CDR3 DNA sequence: TGTGCCAGCCTCATGAACACTGAAGCTTTCTTT.

This clonotype was seen repeatedly, ten times or more. The chain couples TRBV20-1 to TRBJ2-7, with a weak D call TRBD2 (5 bases). Germline values: CDR1 DFQATT, CDR2 SNEGSKA (reference sequence). The CDR3 runs to 14 residues. V was pared by 4 bases and J by 0 bases, with 13 bases between. The DNA for the CDR3 is TGCAGTGCTATTGGGAGCCCTAGCTCCTACGAGCAGTACTTC. This codes for CSAIGSPSSYEQYF.

The table lists this clonotype with many counts. This rearrangement joins TRBV14 to TRBJ1-1; the D is unclear. Per the germline V gene, CDR1 is SGHDN and CDR2 is FVKESK. V dropped 6 bases and J dropped 4 bases, with 12 bases sitting between them. The CDR3 is 13 residues long. DNA for the CDR3: TGTGCCAGCAGGGGCGGAATTCTCACTGAAGCTTTCTTT. Amino acid sequence: CASRGGILTEAFF.

V usage is TRBV12-3 or TRBV12-4 and J usage is TRBJ2-5; 10 nucleotides agree with TRBD2. V shed 6 bases and J 3 bases; nucleotides not matched to a gene: 7. The CDR3 has 15 residues. The CDR3 reads CASRKRGGPEETQYF. The DNA of the CDR3 is TGTGCCAGCAGAAAGCGGGGGGGCCCTGAAGAGACCCAGTACTTC.

This clonotype appeared a few times. This rearrangement joins TRBV6-2 or TRBV6-3 to TRBJ1-5; possibly TRBD1 for D (6 bases). Trimming removed 0 bases from V and 4 bases from J, with 10 bases in between. The CDR3 extends over 15 amino acids. The germline V gene has CDR1 MNHEY and CDR2 SVGEGT. CDR3 protein: CASSYSAGVNQPQHF. In DNA form, the CDR3 reads TGTGCCAGCAGTTACTCGGCAGGGGTGAATCAGCCCCAGCATTTT.

This clonotype was picked up a small number of times. The rearrangement links TRBV6-2 or TRBV6-3 to TRBJ1-1; D may be TRBD1 (6 bases). Germline V gene lookup returns CDR1 MNHEY and CDR2 SVGEGT. V was trimmed by 7 bases and J by 0 bases, leaving 15 bases between them. The CDR3 is 15 residues long. For the CDR3, the DNA is TGTGCCAGCACACAAGGGGGGTCCCTGAACACTGAAGCTTTCTTT. Translation gives CASTQGGSLNTEAFF.